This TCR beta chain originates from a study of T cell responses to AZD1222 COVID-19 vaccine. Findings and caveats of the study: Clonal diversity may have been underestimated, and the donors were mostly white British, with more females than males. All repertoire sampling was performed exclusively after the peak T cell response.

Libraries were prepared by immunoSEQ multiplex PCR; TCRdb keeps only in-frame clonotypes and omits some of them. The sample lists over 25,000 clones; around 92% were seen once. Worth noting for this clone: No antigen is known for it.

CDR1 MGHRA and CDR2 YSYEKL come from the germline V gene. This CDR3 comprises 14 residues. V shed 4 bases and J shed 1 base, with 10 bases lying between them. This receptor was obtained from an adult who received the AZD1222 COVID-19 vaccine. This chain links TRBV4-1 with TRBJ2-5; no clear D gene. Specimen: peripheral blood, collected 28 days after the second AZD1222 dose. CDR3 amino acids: CASSPVTSQETQYF. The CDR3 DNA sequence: TGCGCCAGCAGCCCCGTGACAAGCCAAGAGACCCAGTACTTC.